These T cell receptor beta chains were read from a single sample in a study of blood T cells in healthy people across ages. Each CDR3 protein is one row after TCRdb ran MiXCR on the 5' RACE reads. The sample holds roughly 2 million distinct CDR3 sequences, roughly 52% seen once. Sequenced material: blood. These receptors were obtained from a woman in her thirties or forties in good health. Each CDR3 is given with its conserved first and last residue. The D gene is left open where the match is weak. A clone size is listed for some rows: how often the clone was seen (once, few, many), or a class if it is expanded.

size	J	V	D	CDR3	DNA
few	TRBJ1-6	TRBV5-1	TRBD1	CASSPTVTGEKVPLHF	TGCGCCAGCAGCCCAACCGTGACAGGGGAAAAGGTACCCCTCCACTTT
-	TRBJ2-1	TRBV29-1	TRBD2	CTSGGGEQFF	TGCACTAGCGGGGGCGGGGAGCAGTTCTTC
-	TRBJ1-4	TRBV20-1	-	CRVQGSNEKLFF	TGCAGGGTACAGGGTTCTAATGAAAAACTGTTTTTT
-	TRBJ1-5	TRBV5-8	TRBD1	CASSSHRGGNQPQHF	TGTGCCAGCAGCTCCCACAGGGGCGGCAATCAGCCCCAGCATTTT
-	TRBJ2-3	TRBV14	-	CASSLDEGRTDTQYF	TGTGCCAGCAGCCTGGATGAGGGGCGGACAGATACGCAGTATTTT
-	TRBJ2-7	TRBV11-2	TRBD2	CASSPPPRMTSGGLSSYEQYF	TGTGCCAGCAGCCCCCCACCTAGGATGACTAGCGGGGGGTTGAGCTCCTACGAGCAGTACTTC
-	TRBJ2-7	TRBV10-3	-	CAISEGPGNYEQYF	TGTGCCATCAGTGAGGGGCCAGGGAACTACGAGCAGTACTTC
once	TRBJ2-3	TRBV27	TRBD2	CASKRRGGLDTQYF	TGTGCCAGCAAACGGCGGGGGGGCCTAGATACGCAGTATTTT
many	TRBJ2-1	TRBV4-3	-	CASSQGQGSYNEQFF	TGCGCCAGCAGCCAAGGCCAGGGGTCCTACAATGAGCAGTTCTTC
few	TRBJ2-6	TRBV6-2/TRBV6-3	-	CASMWVLGANVLTF	TGTGCCAGCATGTGGGTTCTTGGGGCCAACGTCCTGACTTTC
-	TRBJ2-3	TRBV7-6	-	CASSLEAATDTQYF	TGTGCCAGCAGCTTAGAGGCGGCCACAGATACGCAGTATTTT
-	TRBJ2-6	TRBV7-2	-	CASNYRVSGANVLTF	TGTGCCAGCAACTACAGGGTTTCGGGGGCCAACGTCCTGACTTTC
-	TRBJ2-1	TRBV24-1	TRBD1	CATKDRGRNEQFF	TGTGCCACCAAGGACAGGGGTAGGAATGAGCAGTTCTTC
once	TRBJ2-1	TRBV6-6	TRBD1	CASSTGQGLDEQFF	TGTGCCAGCAGTACCGGACAGGGATTAGATGAGCAGTTCTTC
-	TRBJ2-5	TRBV4-1	TRBD2	CASSQGGLDQETQYF	TGCGCCAGCAGCCAAGGGGGACTAGACCAAGAGACCCAGTACTTC
-	TRBJ2-5	TRBV2	-	CASSQGSPNEQYF	TGTGCCAGCAGTCAGGGTTCTCCCAATGAGCAGTACTTC
-	TRBJ2-7	TRBV4-1	-	CASSQDLTAGYYEQYF	TGCGCCAGCAGCCAAGATTTAACCGCGGGGTACTACGAGCAGTACTTC
-	TRBJ1-5	TRBV23-1	-	CASSPRSFRGGYQPQHF	TGCGCCAGCAGTCCTCGTTCCTTCCGTGGGGGATATCAGCCCCAGCATTTT
few	TRBJ2-3	TRBV11-2	-	CASSLDRLGTDTQYF	TGTGCCAGCAGCTTAGATCGTCTAGGCACAGATACGCAGTATTTT
once	TRBJ2-1	TRBV4-1	TRBD2	CASSQEGQRGAAYNEQFF	TGCGCCAGCAGCCAAGAAGGCCAGCGGGGGGCCGCCTACAATGAGCAGTTCTTC
-	TRBJ2-5	TRBV27	-	CASSLPGASRETQYF	TGTGCCAGCAGTTTACCGGGGGCCTCGCGGGAGACCCAGTACTTC
few	TRBJ2-1	TRBV27	TRBD1	CASSLDRVEQFF	TGTGCCAGCAGTTTGGACAGGGTCGAGCAGTTCTTC
few	TRBJ1-2	TRBV12-3/TRBV12-4	TRBD1	CASSRQGVEGYTF	TGTGCCAGCAGCCGACAGGGGGTCGAGGGCTACACCTTC
few	TRBJ1-5	TRBV12-3/TRBV12-4	-	CASSFLAYGNQPQHF	TGTGCCAGCAGTTTCTTGGCCTATGGCAATCAGCCCCAGCATTTT
few	TRBJ2-7	TRBV5-1	TRBD2	CASYPGGGSYEQYF	TGCGCCAGCTACCCGGGAGGGGGCTCCTACGAGCAGTACTTC
few	TRBJ2-3	TRBV7-2	-	CASSFGLGTATDTQYF	TGTGCCAGCAGCTTCGGTTTAGGAACAGCCACAGATACGCAGTATTTT
-	TRBJ1-2	TRBV10-2	-	CASSDRAAAGYTF	TGCGCCAGCAGTGATAGGGCCGCAGCCGGCTACACCTTC
few	TRBJ2-6	TRBV9	TRBD2	CASRSSGPDSGANVLTF	TGTGCCAGCAGATCTAGCGGGCCTGACTCTGGGGCCAACGTCCTGACTTTC
few	TRBJ2-5	TRBV6-2/TRBV6-3	-	CASKLPDKETQYF	TGTGCCAGCAAGTTACCCGACAAAGAGACCCAGTACTTC
few	TRBJ2-3	TRBV20-1	TRBD1	CSVQTGDPTDTQYF	TGCAGTGTGCAGACAGGGGACCCCACAGATACGCAGTATTTT
few	TRBJ1-1	TRBV3-1	-	CASSQESGFTEAFF	TGTGCCAGCAGCCAGGAGTCGGGGTTCACTGAAGCTTTCTTT
-	TRBJ2-5	TRBV12-3/TRBV12-4	-	CASSLTGLNEQYF	TGTGCCAGCAGTCTGACAGGCCTTAATGAGCAGTACTTC
many	TRBJ1-2	TRBV6-5	TRBD1	CASSYSDRGYGYTF	TGTGCCAGCAGTTACTCCGACAGGGGCTATGGCTACACCTTC
many	TRBJ2-5	TRBV24-1	TRBD2	CATGGTSGDTDQETQYF	TGTGCCACCGGAGGGACTAGCGGGGACACGGACCAAGAGACCCAGTACTTC
few	TRBJ2-7	TRBV20-1	TRBD1	CSADAGTGGGVRSYEQYF	TGCAGTGCTGACGCCGGGACAGGGGGCGGTGTTCGCTCCTACGAGCAGTACTTC
-	TRBJ1-1	TRBV7-9	-	CASSLTGTASEAFF	TGTGCCAGCAGCTTGACCGGAACAGCCTCTGAAGCTTTCTTT
-	TRBJ2-7	TRBV7-2	-	CASSFIGADPYF	TGTGCCAGCAGCTTTATTGGGGCAGATCCGTACTTC
-	TRBJ2-1	TRBV7-9	-	CASSKGGTGEIEQFF	TGTGCCAGCAGCAAGGGGGGGACAGGTGAAATTGAGCAGTTCTTC
few	TRBJ2-5	TRBV20-1	TRBD1	CSARDLRTGIQETQYF	TGCAGTGCTAGAGATCTAAGGACAGGGATACAAGAGACCCAGTACTTC
-	TRBJ2-7	TRBV7-2	-	CASSTRGDFEQYF	TGTGCCAGCAGCACGAGGGGTGATTTTGAGCAGTACTTC
many	TRBJ2-5	TRBV20-1	-	CSARWGQETQYF	TGCAGCGCCCGATGGGGGCAAGAGACCCAGTACTTC
-	TRBJ2-4	TRBV4-3	-	CASSQDVATRGSRNIQYF	TGCGCCAGCAGCCAAGATGTTGCCACCCGGGGGTCCAGAAACATTCAGTACTTC
few	TRBJ2-1	TRBV25-1	TRBD2	CASSEPLAGGPREQFF	TGTGCCAGCAGTGAACCCCTAGCGGGGGGACCTAGGGAGCAGTTCTTC
-	TRBJ2-7	TRBV6-2/TRBV6-3	TRBD2	CASSYGTLGSGGLREQYF	TGTGCCAGCAGTTACGGGACTTTGGGTAGCGGGGGCCTCCGCGAGCAGTACTTC